This T cell receptor beta chain comes out of a study of blood T cell repertoires in COVID-19. Background on the study: Samples taken during acute and convalescent COVID-19 were collected in the United States, Italy and Spain.

Germline CDR1 MNHEY, CDR2 SVGEGT. The V gene lost 0 bases and the J gene lost 6 bases, with 18 bases spanning the gap. The CDR3 covers 17 residues. Assay: immunoSEQ multiplex PCR; the TCRdb copy retains only in-frame clones and omits some. The repertoire holds 200,000 to 250,000 clones, with 85% to 90% as singletons. The sequencing sample was made of peripheral blood. The V call is TRBV6-2 or TRBV6-3, the J call TRBJ1-5; TRBD1 might be the D (5 bases). This clonotype was obtained from a man younger than 40 with COVID-19, enrolled during active disease. The DNA of the CDR3 is TGTGCCAGCAGTTACTCGGTTAGGGCGGCAGGGTTTCAGCCCCAGCATTTT. The encoded protein is CASSYSVRAAGFQPQHF.